Below, one T cell receptor beta chain is given with its context. Its specificity is not known. Sequencing was performed with immunoSEQ multiplex PCR; in TCRdb, only in-frame clones are kept and a portion is missing. The top ten clones hold about an eighth of a sample with more than 11,000 clones, 57% of them seen once. Noted treatment: treatment-naive control, cytoreductive nephrectomy. Treatment-naive patients without radiation supplied the control tumors at nephrectomy. The sample originates from a study of radiation and T cells in renal cell carcinoma. Findings and limits, study-wide: Compared with controls, irradiated tumors showed greater TCR clonality.

The receptor comes from a middle-aged man with renal cell carcinoma. Sequences were derived from tumor tissue, sampled from a patient whose treatment was nephrectomy without radiotherapy.

The CDR3: CASSATRTGGPPLHF. The DNA for the CDR3 is TGTGCCAGTAGTGCCACCCGGACAGGGGGGCCACCCCTCCACTTT. The genes are TRBV19 and TRBJ1-6, with 10 bases aligning to TRBD1. Unmatched junction bases numbered 9, after V lost 5 bases and J lost 11 bases. Germline CDR1 and CDR2: LNHDA and SQIVND (reference sequence). This CDR3 is built from 15 residues.